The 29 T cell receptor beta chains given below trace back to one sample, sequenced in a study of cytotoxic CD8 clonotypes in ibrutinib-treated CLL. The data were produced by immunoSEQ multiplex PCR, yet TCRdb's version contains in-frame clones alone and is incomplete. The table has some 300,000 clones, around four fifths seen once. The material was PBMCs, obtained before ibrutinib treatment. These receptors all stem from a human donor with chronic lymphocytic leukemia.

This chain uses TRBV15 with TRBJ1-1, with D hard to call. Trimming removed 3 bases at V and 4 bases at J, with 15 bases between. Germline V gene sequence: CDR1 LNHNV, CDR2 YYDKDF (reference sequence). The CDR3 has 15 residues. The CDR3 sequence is CATSSERAFGTEAFF. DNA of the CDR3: TGTGCCACCAGCAGCGAGAGGGCTTTCGGCACTGAAGCTTTCTTT. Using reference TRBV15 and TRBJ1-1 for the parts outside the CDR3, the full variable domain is DAMVIQNPRYQVTQFGKPVTLSCSQTLNHNVMYWYQQKSSQAPKLLFHYYDKDFNNEADTPDNFQSRRPNTSFCFLDIRSPGLGDTAMYLCATSSERAFGTEAFFGQGTRLTVV.

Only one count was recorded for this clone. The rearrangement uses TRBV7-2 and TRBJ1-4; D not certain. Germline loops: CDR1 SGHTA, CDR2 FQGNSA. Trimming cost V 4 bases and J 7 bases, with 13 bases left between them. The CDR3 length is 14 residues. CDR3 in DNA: TGTGCCAGCAGCTGGAAGCGGACCGGTGAAAAACTGTTTTTT. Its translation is CASSWKRTGEKLFF.

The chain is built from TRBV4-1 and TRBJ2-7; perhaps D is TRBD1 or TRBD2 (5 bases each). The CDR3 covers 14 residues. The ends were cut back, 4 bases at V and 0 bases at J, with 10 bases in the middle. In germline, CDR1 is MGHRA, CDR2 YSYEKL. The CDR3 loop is CASSPREFSYEQYF. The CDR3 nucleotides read TGCGCCAGCAGCCCCAGGGAGTTCTCCTACGAGCAGTACTTC.

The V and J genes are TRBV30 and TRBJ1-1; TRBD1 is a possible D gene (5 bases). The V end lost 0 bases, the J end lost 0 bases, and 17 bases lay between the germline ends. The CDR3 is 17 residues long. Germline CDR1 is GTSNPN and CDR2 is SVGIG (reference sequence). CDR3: CAWSVRGALTMNTEAFF. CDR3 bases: TGTGCCTGGAGTGTACGCGGGGCGCTTACGATGAACACTGAAGCTTTCTTT. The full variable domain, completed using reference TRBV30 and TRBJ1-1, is SQTIHQWPATLVQPVGSPLSLECTVEGTSNPNLYWYRQAAGRGLQLLFYSVGIGQISSEVPQNLSASRPQDRQFILSSKKLLLSDSGFYLCAWSVRGALTMNTEAFFGQGTRLTVV.

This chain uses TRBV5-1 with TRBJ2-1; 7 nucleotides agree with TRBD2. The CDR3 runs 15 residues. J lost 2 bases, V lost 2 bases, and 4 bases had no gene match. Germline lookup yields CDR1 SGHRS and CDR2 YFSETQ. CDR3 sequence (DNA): TGCGCCAGCAGCTTCCTAGCGGACACCTACAATGAGCAGTTCTTC. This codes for CASSFLADTYNEQFF.

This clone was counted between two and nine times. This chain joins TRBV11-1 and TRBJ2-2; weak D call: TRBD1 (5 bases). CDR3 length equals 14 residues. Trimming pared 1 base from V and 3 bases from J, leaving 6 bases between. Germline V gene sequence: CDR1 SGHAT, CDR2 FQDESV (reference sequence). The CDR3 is CASSLGQYTGELFF. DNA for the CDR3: TGTGCCAGCAGCTTAGGACAGTACACCGGGGAGCTGTTTTTT.

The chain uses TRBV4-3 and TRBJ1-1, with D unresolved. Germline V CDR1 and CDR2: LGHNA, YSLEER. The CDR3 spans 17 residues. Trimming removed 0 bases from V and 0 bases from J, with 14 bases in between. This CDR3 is CASSQDPGRGLNTEAFF. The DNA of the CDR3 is TGCGCCAGCAGCCAAGATCCGGGTAGAGGACTGAACACTGAAGCTTTCTTT.

CDR3 residues: CASSLFRSNTEAFF. Written as DNA, the CDR3 is TGTGCCAGCAGTTTATTCAGGTCAAACACTGAAGCTTTCTTT. The chain combines TRBV27 with TRBJ1-1; D unresolved. Trimming took 1 base from V and 2 from J, leaving 8 bases between them. Germline CDR1 is MNHEY and CDR2 is SMNVEV (reference sequence). The CDR3 covers 14 residues.

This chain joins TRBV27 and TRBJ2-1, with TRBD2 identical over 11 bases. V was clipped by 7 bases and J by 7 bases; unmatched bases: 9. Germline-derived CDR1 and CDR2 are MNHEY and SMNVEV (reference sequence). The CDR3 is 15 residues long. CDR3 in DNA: TGTGCCAGCATACCACTAGCGGGAGTCGGAAATGAGCAGTTCTTC. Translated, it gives CASIPLAGVGNEQFF.

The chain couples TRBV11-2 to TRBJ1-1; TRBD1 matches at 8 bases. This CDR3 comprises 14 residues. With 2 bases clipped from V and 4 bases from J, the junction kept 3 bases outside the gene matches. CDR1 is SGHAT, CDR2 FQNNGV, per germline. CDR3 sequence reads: CASSLQGAGTEAFF. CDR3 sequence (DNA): TGTGCCAGCAGCTTACAGGGGGCAGGCACTGAAGCTTTCTTT.

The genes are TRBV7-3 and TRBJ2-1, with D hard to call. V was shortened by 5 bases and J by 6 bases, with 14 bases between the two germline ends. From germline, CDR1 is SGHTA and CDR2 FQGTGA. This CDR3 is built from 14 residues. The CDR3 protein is CASSTVGGVNEQFF. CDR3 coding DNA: TGTGCCAGCAGCACCGTTGGCGGAGTCAATGAGCAGTTCTTC.

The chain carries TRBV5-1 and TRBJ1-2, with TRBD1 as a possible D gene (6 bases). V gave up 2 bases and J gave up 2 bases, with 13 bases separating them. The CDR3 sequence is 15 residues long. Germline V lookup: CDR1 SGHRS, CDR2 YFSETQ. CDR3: CASSLGQRLNYGYTF. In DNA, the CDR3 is TGCGCCAGCAGCTTAGGACAGAGACTAAACTATGGCTACACCTTC.

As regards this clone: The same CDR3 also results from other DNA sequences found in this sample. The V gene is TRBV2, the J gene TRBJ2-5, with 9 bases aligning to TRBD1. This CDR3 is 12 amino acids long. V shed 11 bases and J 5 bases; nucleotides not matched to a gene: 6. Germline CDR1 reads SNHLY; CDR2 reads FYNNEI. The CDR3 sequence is CASQGAGETQYF. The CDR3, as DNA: TGTGCCTCACAGGGGGCGGGGGAGACCCAGTACTTC. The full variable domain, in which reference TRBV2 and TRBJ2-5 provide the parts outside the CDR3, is EPEVTQTPSHQVTQMGQEVILRCVPISNHLYFYWYRQILGQKVEFLVSFYNNEISEKSEIFDDQFSVERPDGSNFTLKIRSTKLEDSAMYFCASQGAGETQYFGPGTRLLVL.

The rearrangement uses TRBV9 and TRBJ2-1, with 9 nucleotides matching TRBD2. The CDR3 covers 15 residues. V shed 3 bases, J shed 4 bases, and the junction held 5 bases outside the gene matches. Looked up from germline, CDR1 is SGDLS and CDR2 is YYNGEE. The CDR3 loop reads CASSAGLAEYNEQFF. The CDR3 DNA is TGTGCCAGCAGCGCGGGACTAGCCGAATACAATGAGCAGTTCTTC. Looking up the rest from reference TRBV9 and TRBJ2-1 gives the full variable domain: DSGVTQTPKHLITATGQRVTLRCSPRSGDLSVYWYQQSLDQGLQFLIQYYNGEERAKGNILERFSAQQFPDLHSELNLSSLELGDSALYFCASSAGLAEYNEQFFGPGTRLTVL.

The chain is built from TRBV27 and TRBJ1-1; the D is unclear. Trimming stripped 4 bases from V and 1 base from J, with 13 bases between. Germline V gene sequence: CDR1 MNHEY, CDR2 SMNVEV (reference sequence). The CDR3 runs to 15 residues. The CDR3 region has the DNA TGTGCCAGCAGTTCCGACCCCCTGGGGAACACTGAAGCTTTCTTT. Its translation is CASSSDPLGNTEAFF.

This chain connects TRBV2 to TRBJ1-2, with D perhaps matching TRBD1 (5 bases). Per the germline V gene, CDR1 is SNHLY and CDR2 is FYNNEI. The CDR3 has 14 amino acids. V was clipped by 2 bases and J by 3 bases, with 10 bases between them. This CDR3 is CASSERQNHYGYTF. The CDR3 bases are TGTGCCAGCAGTGAAAGACAGAACCACTATGGCTACACCTTC. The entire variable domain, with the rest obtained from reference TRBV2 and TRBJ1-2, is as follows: EPEVTQTPSHQVTQMGQEVILRCVPISNHLYFYWYRQILGQKVEFLVSFYNNEISEKSEIFDDQFSVERPDGSNFTLKIRSTKLEDSAMYFCASSERQNHYGYTFGSGTRLTVV.

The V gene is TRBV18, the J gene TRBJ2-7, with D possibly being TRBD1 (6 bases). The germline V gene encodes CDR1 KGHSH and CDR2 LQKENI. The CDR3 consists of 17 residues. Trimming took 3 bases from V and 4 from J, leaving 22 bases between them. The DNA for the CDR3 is TGTGCCAGCTCACCGCTCTTTGACAGGACAGAAGCTTACGAGCAGTACTTC. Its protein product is CASSPLFDRTEAYEQYF.

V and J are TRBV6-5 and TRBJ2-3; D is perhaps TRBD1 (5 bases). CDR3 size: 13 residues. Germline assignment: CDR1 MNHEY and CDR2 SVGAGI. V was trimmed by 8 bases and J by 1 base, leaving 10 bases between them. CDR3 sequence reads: CASLQAGTDTQYF. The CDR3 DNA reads TGTGCCAGCTTACAGGCGGGCACAGATACGCAGTATTTT.

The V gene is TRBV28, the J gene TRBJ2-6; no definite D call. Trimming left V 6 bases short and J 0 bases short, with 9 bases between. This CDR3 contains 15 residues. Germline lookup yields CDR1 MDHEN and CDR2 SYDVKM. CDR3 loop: CASRPLSSGANVLTF. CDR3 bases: TGTGCCAGCAGACCCTTAAGCTCTGGGGCCAACGTCCTGACTTTC. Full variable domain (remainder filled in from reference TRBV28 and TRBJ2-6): DVKVTQSSRYLVKRTGEKVFLECVQDMDHENMFWYRQDPGLGLRLIYFSYDVKMKEKGDIPEGYSVSREKKERFSLILESASTNQTSMYLCASRPLSSGANVLTFGAGSRLTVL.

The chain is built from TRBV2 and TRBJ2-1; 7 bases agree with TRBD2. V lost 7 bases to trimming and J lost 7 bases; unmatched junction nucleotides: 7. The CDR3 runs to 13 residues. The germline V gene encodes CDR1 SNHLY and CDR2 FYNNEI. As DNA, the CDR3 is TGTGCCAGCAATAGCGGGTCTAAGAATGAGCAGTTCTTC. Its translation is CASNSGSKNEQFF.

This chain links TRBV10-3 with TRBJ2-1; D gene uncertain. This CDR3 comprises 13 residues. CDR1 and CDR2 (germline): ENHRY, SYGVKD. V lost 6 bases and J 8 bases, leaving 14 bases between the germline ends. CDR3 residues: CAISKLSRDEQFF. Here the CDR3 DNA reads TGTGCCATCAGCAAACTTAGCCGGGATGAGCAGTTCTTC.

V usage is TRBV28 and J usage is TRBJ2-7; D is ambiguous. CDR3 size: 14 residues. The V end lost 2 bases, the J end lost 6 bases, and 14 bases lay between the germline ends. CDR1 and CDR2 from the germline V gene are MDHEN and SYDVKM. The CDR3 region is CASSLMTIKTEQYF. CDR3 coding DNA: TGTGCCAGCAGTTTAATGACGATCAAGACCGAGCAGTACTTC.

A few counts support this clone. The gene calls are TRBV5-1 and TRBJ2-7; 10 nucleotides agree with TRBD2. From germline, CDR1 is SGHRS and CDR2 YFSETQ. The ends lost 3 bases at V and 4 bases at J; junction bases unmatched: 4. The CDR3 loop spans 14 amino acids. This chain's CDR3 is CASSWGAGGYEQYF. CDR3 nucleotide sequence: TGCGCCAGCAGCTGGGGAGCGGGAGGGTACGAGCAGTACTTC.

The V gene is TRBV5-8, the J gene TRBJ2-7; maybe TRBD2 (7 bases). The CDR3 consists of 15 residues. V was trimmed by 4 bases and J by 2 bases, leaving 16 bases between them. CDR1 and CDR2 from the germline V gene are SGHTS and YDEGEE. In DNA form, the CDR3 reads TGTGCCAGCAGCCCAGAGCGGGACAATACCTACGAGCAGTACTTC. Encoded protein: CASSPERDNTYEQYF.

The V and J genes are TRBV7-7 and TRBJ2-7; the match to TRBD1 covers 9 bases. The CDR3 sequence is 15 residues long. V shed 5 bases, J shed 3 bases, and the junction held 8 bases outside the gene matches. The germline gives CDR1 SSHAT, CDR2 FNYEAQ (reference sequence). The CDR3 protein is CASSRGTGMGYEQYF. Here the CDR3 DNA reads TGTGCCAGCAGCAGAGGGACAGGGATGGGCTACGAGCAGTACTTC.

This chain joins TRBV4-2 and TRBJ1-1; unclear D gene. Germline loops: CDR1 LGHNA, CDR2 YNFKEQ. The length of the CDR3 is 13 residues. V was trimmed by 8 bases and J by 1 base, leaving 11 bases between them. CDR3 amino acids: CASRRWANTEAFF. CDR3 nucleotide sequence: TGTGCCAGCCGAAGGTGGGCGAACACTGAAGCTTTCTTT.

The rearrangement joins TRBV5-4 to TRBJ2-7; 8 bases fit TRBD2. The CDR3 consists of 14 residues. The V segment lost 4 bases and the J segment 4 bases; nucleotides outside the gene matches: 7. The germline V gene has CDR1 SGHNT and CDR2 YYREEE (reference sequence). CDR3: CASSRAGTSYEQYF. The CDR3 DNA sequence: TGTGCCAGCAGCAGGGCCGGGACTAGTTACGAGCAGTACTTC.

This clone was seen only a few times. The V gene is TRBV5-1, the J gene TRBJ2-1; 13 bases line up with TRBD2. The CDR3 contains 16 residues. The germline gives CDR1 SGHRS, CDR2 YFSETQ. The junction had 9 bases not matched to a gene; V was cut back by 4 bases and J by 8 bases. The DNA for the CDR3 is TGCGCCAGCAGCCCAACAACTAGCGGGAGGGCCCATGAGCAGTTCTTC. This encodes CASSPTTSGRAHEQFF.

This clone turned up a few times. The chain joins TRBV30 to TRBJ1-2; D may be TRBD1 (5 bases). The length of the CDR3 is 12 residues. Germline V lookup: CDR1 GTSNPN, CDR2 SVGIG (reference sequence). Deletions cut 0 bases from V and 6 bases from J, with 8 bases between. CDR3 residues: CAWSVGADGYTF. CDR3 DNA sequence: TGTGCCTGGAGTGTCGGGGCCGATGGCTACACCTTC.